This TCR beta chain is drawn from a study of naive and memory T cell subsets. Regarding the study as a whole: A few larger clonotypes appeared in naive repertoires, especially CD8, possibly memory cells re-expressing CD45RA.

Two oligonucleotides, mixed equimolar, formed the beta constant-region primer covering TRBC1 and TRBC2. TCRdb used MiXCR to reprocess the UMI-ligation and nested PCR reads, holding one entry per CDR3 protein. In the table there are 130,000 to 150,000 distinct CDR3 sequences, approximately 15% of which are singletons. Cells stained for CD3, CD4, CD8, CD45RA and CD27 were sorted into four subsets. V lost 6 bases to trimming and J lost 2 bases, with 21 bases between them. The length of the CDR3 is 17 residues. The germline V gene has CDR1 MNHEY and CDR2 SVGEGT. This clonotype was recorded a few times. Its antigen is unidentified.

Sequencing was done on a sample of naive CD4+ T cells from blood. The rearrangement joins TRBV6-2 or TRBV6-3 to TRBJ2-3; D gene uncertain. This receptor was identified in a human donor in good health. CDR3: CASSPRLGYLITDTQYF. The CDR3 DNA sequence: TGTGCCAGCAGCCCCAGACTGGGATACCTTATCACAGATACGCAGTATTTT.